This T cell receptor (beta chain) was captured by sequencing in a study of monozygotic twins with inflammatory bowel disease (dated by TCRdb to between 2018 and 2021). About the full investigation: A total of some 30 monozygotic twin pairs were included in the full study, comprising nine German pairs (four IBD-concordant, five IBD-discordant) and 19 IBD-discordant Danish pairs. Each individual had, on average, about 151 000 unique TCRalpha sequences and 181 000 unique TCRbeta sequences available for analysis. The search for disease-associated traits relied mainly on comparing IBD patients with their genetically identical healthy co-twins within discordant pairs. Broader findings and caveats from the paper: Differing immunosuppressive treatments among patients may have added background noise and inter-individual variability to the repertoires. No single strong signal or clonotype linked to IBD turned up in the results, so the idea that one exists was not supported. Compared with healthy twins, IBD patients had fewer clonotypes in common with other individuals, a difference most pronounced in patients showing signs of disease activity. The analysis was unable to tell apart different T cell subtypes. Concordant and discordant twins showed no difference in repertoire similarity, possibly because of limited statistical power. TCRbeta repertoire diversity, by inverse Simpson index, was decreased in IBD patients compared with their healthy co-twins.

With respect to this clonotype: This clone's antigen is unknown.

The library relied on 5' RACE. Each TCR library was prepared from around 3,200 ng of total RNA. For each sample, cDNA synthesis was carried out in eight separate reactions using SMARTScribe reverse transcriptase. During cDNA synthesis, unique molecular identifiers containing a 6-nucleotide sample barcode were introduced by template switching. Two nested PCRs of approximately 16 and 10 cycles amplified the TCRalpha and TCRbeta cDNA, and bead purification followed each PCR. Before amplification, the cDNA was both treated with uracil DNA-glycosylase and purified with the QIAquick PCR purification kit. The second PCR added Illumina TruSeq-compatible adapters along with sample-specific barcodes. Library quality and concentration were checked on TapeStation and Qubit, and libraries were pooled at 5 to 6.5 ng each. Sequencing of pooled libraries was carried out on an Illumina HiSeq2500 single-index Rapid Run using 2 x 100 bp reads and custom sequencing primers. The paper's processing steps were these. MiGEC version 1.2.6 was used for UMI-based consensus assembly, which corrected PCR and sequencing errors. MiXCR version 2.1.1 was used for V(D)J alignment, clonotype assembly and CDR3 extraction. To normalise gene usage, clonotype sharing and MAIT/NKT TCR abundance, the analysis used the top 1000, 10 000 and 20 000 clonotypes per sample. After downsampling to 27 000 UMIs, diversity was calculated as the inverse Simpson index using the vegan R package. Paired Mann-Whitney U tests were applied to discordant twin pairs, and Benjamini-Hochberg correction was used for multiple testing. Based on TCRdb reprocessing of the reads, there is one entry per CDR3 protein sequence, and DNA is missing. These V and J calls originate from TCRdb's pipeline instead of the authors' own analysis. The sample's records list over 350,000 distinct CDR3 sequences. Just over 2.5% of the sample is in the top ten clones.

Measured from the cysteine to the phenylalanine, the CDR3 is 12 residues long. Only the protein is available. From a lookup of the germline V gene, CDR1 and CDR2 are SGHTA and FQGNSA. A roughly 2.4 ml peripheral blood sample was drawn into PAXgene tubes per donor and stored at -80°C. Total RNA was isolated from whole blood with the PAXgene blood miRNA kit on an automated QIAcube, without T cell sorting. Peripheral blood from monozygotic twin pairs who were concordant or discordant for inflammatory bowel disease underwent deep TCRalpha and TCRbeta repertoire profiling using unique molecular barcoding. Smoking habits were recorded for all twin pairs, and individuals were classified as current, former or never smokers.

The rearrangement combines TRBV7-2 with TRBJ2-4. Sequenced: blood. The source is a human donor with ulcerative colitis or Crohn's disease, or a healthy co-twin of an affected twin (not recorded which). Here the CDR3 is given as CASSLGVNIQYF.